This passage covers 8 T cell receptor beta chains from one sample sequenced in a study of CD8+CD57+ T cells in acquired aplastic anemia. It was genomic DNA that served as the template for profiling TCR beta VDJ and CDR3. TCRdb re-called the reads with MiXCR, one entry per CDR3 protein. The sample shows some 150,000 distinct CDR3 sequences, less than 45% of them seen only once. The specimen sequenced was sorted CD4+, CD8+, or CD8+CD57+ T cells (not recorded which) from PBMCs. The origin of the receptors is a human donor in good health, serving as a control.

With respect to this clonotype: Given a much more abundant clone one base away, this may be a read error. The V and J genes are TRBV12-3 or TRBV12-4 and TRBJ2-1; D is unclear. The CDR3 spans 13 residues. Trimming took 2 bases from V and 4 from J, leaving 6 bases between them. CDR3 sequence reads: CASSLPQYNEQFF. In DNA form, the CDR3 reads TGTGCCAGCAGTTTACCCCAATACAATGAGCAGTTCTTC.

Concerning this clonotype: As the CDR3 is not closed by the conserved phenylalanine or tryptophan, this likely results from a read error. The DNA is left out, because the CDR3 cannot be placed on it with certainty; the CDR3 is given as TCRdb lists it. This chain connects TRBV25-1 to TRBJ1-6. The CDR3 region is 8 residues in length, termini included. Per the germline V gene, CDR1 is MGHDK and CDR2 is SYGVNS. CDR3 sequence: CASSSPHS.

V gene TRBV20-1 combines with J gene TRBJ1-6, with 8 bases lining up with TRBD1. The V segment lost 6 bases and the J segment 15 bases; nucleotides outside the gene matches: 13. The CDR3 extends over 13 amino acids. Germline lookup yields CDR1 DFQATT and CDR2 SNEGSKA (reference sequence). The CDR3 DNA reads TGCAGTGCATCGACAGGGGCCTTTCTTAACCTCCACTTT. The encoded protein is CSASTGAFLNLHF.

This clonotype was recorded many times. V and J are TRBV12-3 or TRBV12-4 and TRBJ1-1, with D perhaps matching TRBD1 (6 bases). CDR3 length equals 13 residues. The ends were cut back, 8 bases at V and 5 bases at J, with 15 bases in the middle. CDR3 residues: CASGGTRRTEAFF. CDR3 nucleotides: TGTGCCAGCGGAGGGACACGGAGGACTGAAGCTTTCTTT.

V usage is TRBV10-3 and J usage is TRBJ2-5; TRBD2 matches at 7 bases. The CDR3 covers 12 residues. From germline, CDR1 is ENHRY and CDR2 SYGVKD. V shed 10 bases, J shed 4 bases, and the junction held 6 bases outside the gene matches. CDR3 coding DNA: TGTGCCACCGGGGGAGGGGTAGAGACCCAGTACTTC. Protein product: CATGGGVETQYF.

This clonotype was seen a few times. This chain uses TRBV25-1 with TRBJ2-2; D is ambiguous. CDR3 length: 9 amino acids. Germline V gene lookup returns CDR1 MGHDK and CDR2 SYGVNS. CDR3 sequence reads: CANTGELFF. In DNA form, the CDR3 reads TGTGCGAACACCGGGGAGCTGTTTTTT.

V usage is TRBV6-1 and J usage is TRBJ1-2; TRBD1 is a possible D gene (5 bases). The CDR3 has 15 residues. Looked up from germline, CDR1 is MNHNS and CDR2 is SASEGT. V was clipped by 4 bases and J by 8 bases, with 20 bases between them. CDR3: CASSGKGLVFRGYTF. The CDR3 nucleotides read TGTGCCAGCAGTGGAAAGGGGCTGGTATTTAGGGGCTACACCTTC.

This clonotype was picked up many times. The chain links TRBV7-2 to TRBJ2-7; possibly TRBD1 or TRBD2 for D (5 bases each). The ends were cut back, 3 bases at V and 3 bases at J, with 9 bases in the middle. CDR1 is SGHTA, CDR2 FQGNSA, per germline. This CDR3 has 13 amino acids. The CDR3 DNA sequence: TGTGCCAGCAGCTTTGCTGGGGGCTACGAGCAGTACTTC. Protein sequence: CASSFAGGYEQYF.